This TCR beta chain is from a study of tissue T cells after allogeneic stem cell transplantation. Sequencing used immunoSEQ multiplex PCR; TCRdb keeps in-frame clones, though not all of them. The sample holds about 650 clones, 70% to 75% seen once. The CDR3 runs 16 residues. The chain employs TRBV12-1 and TRBJ2-5. TRBV12-1 is designated a pseudogene. This TCR came from a female patient aged 18 to 50 with steroid-refractory graft-versus-host disease after an allogeneic stem cell transplant. Part of the T cell pool may stem from the graft donor. Sequenced here: blood, sampled at autopsy. The CDR3 loop is CASSFPGPKYQETQYF. The CDR3 DNA is TGTGCCAGCAGCTTCCCGGGACCTAAGTACCAAGAGACCCAGTACTTC.